These T cell receptor beta chains were read from a single sample in a study of blood T cell repertoires in COVID-19. Sequencing was performed with immunoSEQ multiplex PCR; in TCRdb, only in-frame clones are kept and a portion is missing. The sample has 50,000 to 60,000 clones; around 86% are singletons. The sample comprised peripheral blood. These TCRs come from an older man with active COVID-19. Both conserved end residues are part of each CDR3. A D gene is named only where the DNA matches it firmly. For some rows the clone size is stated as once, few or many, or as a class when expanded; others skip it.

TRBD1,NA,TRBJ1-1,TRBV10-3,TGTGCCATCAGGGGGGACAGGGGAGGGTTTAGCACTGAAGCTTTCTTT,CAIRGDRGGFSTEAFF
NA,NA,TRBJ2-2,TRBV30,TGTGCCTGGAGTTTAGCCGGGGAGCTGTTTTTT,CAWSLAGELFF
NA,few,TRBJ2-7,TRBV7-9,TGTGCCAGCAGCTTGGATTCCGGGAGCCTCTACGAGCAGTACTTC,CASSLDSGSLYEQYF
NA,NA,TRBJ2-6,TRBV24-1,TGTGCCACCAGTGAGGCGGACAGAACTGGGGCCAACGTCCTGACTTTC,CATSEADRTGANVLTF
TRBD1,NA,TRBJ1-4,TRBV4-3,TGCGCCAGCAGCCAAGATCGGGAGTTGGGACAGGGGCCTTCAACTAATGAAAAACTGTTTTTT,CASSQDRELGQGPSTNEKLFF
NA,NA,TRBJ1-6,TRBV28,TGTGCCAGCAGTCCCGAGAGCTCCTATAATTCACCCCTCCACTTT,CASSPESSYNSPLHF
NA,NA,TRBJ2-3,TRBV7-8,TGTGCCAGCAGCTTAGGGGGGGTCAGGGATACGCAGTATTTT,CASSLGGVRDTQYF
TRBD1,few,TRBJ1-2,TRBV4-2,TGTGCCAGCAGCCAAGTTGGACAGGGTAGTGGCTACACCTTC,CASSQVGQGSGYTF
TRBD2,NA,TRBJ2-3,TRBV30,TGTGCCTGGAGCCCCGGGCGGGGGGGGTCAGATACGCAGTATTTT,CAWSPGRGGSDTQYF
TRBD2,NA,TRBJ2-2,TRBV30,TGTGCCTGGAGTGTTAAGCTAGCGGGGACCACCGGGGAGCTGTTTTTT,CAWSVKLAGTTGELFF
NA,NA,TRBJ1-3,TRBV18,TGTGCCAGCTCACCCGGGAACTCGGGAAACACCATATATTTT,CASSPGNSGNTIYF
NA,NA,TRBJ1-1,TRBV3-1/TRBV3-2,TGTGCCAGCAGCCAAGTAGACAGAGTGAACACTGAAGCTTTCTTT,CASSQVDRVNTEAFF
NA,NA,TRBJ2-2,TRBV7-9,TGTGCCAGCAGGAGGGGGACCGGGGAGCTGTTTTTT,CASRRGTGELFF
NA,NA,TRBJ1-4,TRBV7-8,TGTGCCAGCAGCTTAGCCCAGAATGAAAAACTGTTTTTT,CASSLAQNEKLFF
TRBD1,few,TRBJ1-1,TRBV5-1,TGCGCCAGCAGTTCTCGGACAGGGGGCTACACTGAAGCTTTCTTT,CASSSRTGGYTEAFF
TRBD1,NA,TRBJ2-4,TRBV7-2,TGTGCCAGCGGACCGGGACAGGGGCACATTCAGTACTTC,CASGPGQGHIQYF
NA,NA,TRBJ1-6,TRBV4-3,TGCGCCAGCAGCCAATCCGTTGGTGAGCATTCACCCCTCCACTTT,CASSQSVGEHSPLHF
NA,few,TRBJ1-1,TRBV2,TGTGCCAGCAGTCCATGGACAGAAGGAGATACTGAAGCTTTCTTT,CASSPWTEGDTEAFF
TRBD1,NA,TRBJ1-1,TRBV27,TGTGCCAGCAGTCCACGGGACAGGGTGGGAACTGAAGCTTTCTTT,CASSPRDRVGTEAFF
TRBD1,NA,TRBJ2-7,TRBV2,TGTGCCAGCAGTGCCGGGACAGAGTCCCTAGAGCAGTACTTC,CASSAGTESLEQYF
NA,once,TRBJ1-1,TRBV7-2,TGTGCCAGCAGCTCCACAGGGTTCTTCGTTCACACTGAAGCTTTCTTT,CASSSTGFFVHTEAFF
NA,few,TRBJ1-1,TRBV7-2,TGTGCCAGCAGCTTAGCCGAACAGGATCCTGAAGCTTTCTTT,CASSLAEQDPEAFF
TRBD1,NA,TRBJ1-5,TRBV28,TGTGCCAGCAGCGCGGGACAGGGACCCCGACAGCCCCAGCATTTT,CASSAGQGPRQPQHF
NA,NA,TRBJ1-2,TRBV2,TGTGCCAGCAGTCCGGGAGTTGGGAATGGCTACACCTTC,CASSPGVGNGYTF
TRBD1,NA,TRBJ1-6,TRBV18,TGTGCCAGCTCACCACCGTCCCACGGACAGGGTTTCTCCCTCCACTTT,CASSPPSHGQGFSLHF
NA,NA,TRBJ2-2,TRBV28,TGTGCCAGCAGTTCACCCCCGCCGACAGTCACCGGGGAGCTGTTTTTT,CASSSPPPTVTGELFF
NA,once,TRBJ1-1,TRBV28,TGTGCCAGCACAGACTACACTGAAGCTTTCTTT,CASTDYTEAFF
TRBD1,NA,TRBJ1-6,TRBV10-3,TGTGCCATCAGTGAGGGTCCAGGGGGCGCCGTCCACTTT,CAISEGPGGAVHF
NA,few,TRBJ1-5,TRBV6-2/TRBV6-3,TGTGCCAGCAGTAGTGGACAGCTAGGCAATCAGCCCCAGCATTTT,CASSSGQLGNQPQHF
TRBD1,NA,TRBJ2-7,TRBV6-1,TGTGCCAGCAGTGACCGGACAGGGGGCCGGGACGAGCAGTACTTC,CASSDRTGGRDEQYF
TRBD1,NA,TRBJ2-5,TRBV29-1,TGCAGCGTTGAAGATCCTGACAGGGTCCAAGAGACCCAGTACTTC,CSVEDPDRVQETQYF
TRBD2,NA,TRBJ2-3,TRBV5-6,TGTGCCAGCAGCCCTAGCGGTTCCACAGATACGCAGTATTTT,CASSPSGSTDTQYF
TRBD2,NA,TRBJ2-5,TRBV9,TGTGCCAGCACCCGGGGCGGGGGACCCCAAGAGACCCAGTACTTC,CASTRGGGPQETQYF
TRBD1,NA,TRBJ2-7,TRBV5-1,TGCGCCAGCAGCTTGTCTTTCAGGGACAGAGAGCAGTACTTC,CASSLSFRDREQYF
NA,NA,TRBJ1-2,TRBV29-1,TGCAGCGTAGGGGAAGGCTATGGCTACACCTTC,CSVGEGYGYTF
NA,NA,TRBJ1-4,TRBV18,TGTGCCAGCTCACGCGGGACTAATGAAAAACTGTTTTTT,CASSRGTNEKLFF
TRBD1,NA,TRBJ2-7,TRBV10-3,TGTGCCATCAGCGGGACAGGGGTAGTGAACGAGCAGTACTTC,CAISGTGVVNEQYF
TRBD1,NA,TRBJ2-7,TRBV6-2/TRBV6-3,TGTGCCAGCAGTTACTCCGGGACAGCCTACGAGCAGTACTTC,CASSYSGTAYEQYF
TRBD1,NA,TRBJ1-5,TRBV2,TGTGCCAGCACTCGGGACAGGGTATTTCAGCCCCAGCATTTT,CASTRDRVFQPQHF
NA,NA,TRBJ2-7,TRBV5-4,TGTGCCAGCAGCTTAGGGCAGGGGATATACGAGCAGTACTTC,CASSLGQGIYEQYF
NA,few,TRBJ2-1,TRBV2,TGTGCCAGCAGTCGGGAACACTACAATGAGCAGTTCTTC,CASSREHYNEQFF
NA,few,TRBJ1-2,TRBV2,TGTGCCAGCATGCAGGGGGGCTACACCTTC,CASMQGGYTF
NA,NA,TRBJ1-1,TRBV7-8,TGTGCCAGCAGCTTAGGCAGGGCCTTCACTGAAGCTTTCTTT,CASSLGRAFTEAFF
TRBD1,few,TRBJ1-1,TRBV2,TGTGCCAGCACCGGACAGGGAAGGGCCACTGAAGCTTTCTTT,CASTGQGRATEAFF
NA,NA,TRBJ1-1,TRBV2,TGTGCCAGCAGCGTATCCAGGAACACTGAAGCTTTCTTT,CASSVSRNTEAFF
NA,NA,TRBJ2-5,TRBV6-5,TGTGCCAGCACCTTAATGGAGACCCAGTACTTC,CASTLMETQYF
NA,NA,TRBJ1-6,TRBV5-1,TGCGCCAGCAGCTTGGTGGGGGGGCGCGATTCACCCCTCCACTTT,CASSLVGGRDSPLHF